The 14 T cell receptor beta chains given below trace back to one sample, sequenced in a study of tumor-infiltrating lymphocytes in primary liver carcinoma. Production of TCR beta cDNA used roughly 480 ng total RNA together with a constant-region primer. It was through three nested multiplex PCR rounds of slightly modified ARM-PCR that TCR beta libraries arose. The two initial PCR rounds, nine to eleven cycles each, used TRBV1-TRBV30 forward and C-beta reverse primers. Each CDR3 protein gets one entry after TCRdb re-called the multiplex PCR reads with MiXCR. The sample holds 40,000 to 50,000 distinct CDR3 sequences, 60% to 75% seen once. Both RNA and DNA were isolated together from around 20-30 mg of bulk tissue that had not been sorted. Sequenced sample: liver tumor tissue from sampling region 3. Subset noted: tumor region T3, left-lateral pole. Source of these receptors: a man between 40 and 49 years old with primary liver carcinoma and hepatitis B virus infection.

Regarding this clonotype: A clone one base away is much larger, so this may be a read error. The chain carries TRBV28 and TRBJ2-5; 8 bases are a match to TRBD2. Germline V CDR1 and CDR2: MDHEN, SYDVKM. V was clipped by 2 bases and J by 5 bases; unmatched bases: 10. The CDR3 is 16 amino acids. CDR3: CASSLNLAGLGETQYF. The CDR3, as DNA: TGTGCCAGCAGTTTAAACTTAGCGGGATTGGGGGAGACCCAGTACTTC.

The CDR3 spells CSAAGTSGAEQYF. The CDR3 region has the DNA TGCAGCGCCGCCGGGACTAGCGGGGCCGAACAGTACTTC. The chain recombines TRBV29-1 with TRBJ2-7; 13 positions match TRBD2. CDR3 length: 13 amino acids. J gave up 10 bases and V 7 bases, and 10 bases lay outside the gene matches. The germline CDR1 and CDR2 sequences are SQVTM and ANQGSEA.

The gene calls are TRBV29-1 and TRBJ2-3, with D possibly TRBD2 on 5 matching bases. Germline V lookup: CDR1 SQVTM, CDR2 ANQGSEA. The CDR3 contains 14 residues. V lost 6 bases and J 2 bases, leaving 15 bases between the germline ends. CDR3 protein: CSVDPTSNTDTQYF. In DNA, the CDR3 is TGCAGCGTCGACCCAACTAGTAACACAGATACGCAGTATTTT.

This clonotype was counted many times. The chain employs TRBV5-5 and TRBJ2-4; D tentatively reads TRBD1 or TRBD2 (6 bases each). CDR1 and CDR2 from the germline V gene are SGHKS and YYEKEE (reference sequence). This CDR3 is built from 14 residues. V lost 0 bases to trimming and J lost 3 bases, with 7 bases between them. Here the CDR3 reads CASSLEGGKNIQYF. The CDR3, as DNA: TGTGCCAGCAGCTTGGAGGGGGGCAAAAACATTCAGTACTTC. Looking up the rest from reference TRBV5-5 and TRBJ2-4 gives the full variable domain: DAGVTQSPTHLIKTRGQQVTLRCSPISGHKSVSWYQQVLGQGPQFIFQYYEKEERGRGNFPDRFSARQFPNYSSELNVNALLLGDSALYLCASSLEGGKNIQYFGAGTRLSVL.

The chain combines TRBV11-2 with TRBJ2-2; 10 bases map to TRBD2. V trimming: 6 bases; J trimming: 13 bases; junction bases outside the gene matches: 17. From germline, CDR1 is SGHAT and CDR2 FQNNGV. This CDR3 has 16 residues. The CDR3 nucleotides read TGTGCCAGCAGTCCTTGGACTAGCGGCGGCACCGGTTTGCTGTTTTTT. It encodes CASSPWTSGGTGLLFF.

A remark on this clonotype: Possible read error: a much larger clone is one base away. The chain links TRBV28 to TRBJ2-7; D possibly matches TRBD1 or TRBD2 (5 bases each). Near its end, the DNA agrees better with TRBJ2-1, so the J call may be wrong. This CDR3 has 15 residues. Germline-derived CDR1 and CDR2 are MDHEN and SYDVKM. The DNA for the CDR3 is TGTGCCAGCACCCCCGAGGCAGGGAGCTCCTACGAGCAGTTCTTC. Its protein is CASTPEAGSSYEQFF.

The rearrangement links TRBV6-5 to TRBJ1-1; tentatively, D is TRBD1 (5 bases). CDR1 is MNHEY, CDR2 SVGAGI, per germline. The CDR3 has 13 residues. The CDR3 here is CSSSSSRVGEAFF. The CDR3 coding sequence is TGTTCAAGCAGTTCCAGCAGGGTCGGGGAAGCTTTCTTT.

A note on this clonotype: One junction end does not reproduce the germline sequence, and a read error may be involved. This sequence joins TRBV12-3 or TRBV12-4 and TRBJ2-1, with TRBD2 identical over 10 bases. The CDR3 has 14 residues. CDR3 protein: CASSLLAGENEQLF. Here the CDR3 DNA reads TGTGCCAGCAGTTTACTAGCGGGGGAAAATGAGCAGCTCTTC.

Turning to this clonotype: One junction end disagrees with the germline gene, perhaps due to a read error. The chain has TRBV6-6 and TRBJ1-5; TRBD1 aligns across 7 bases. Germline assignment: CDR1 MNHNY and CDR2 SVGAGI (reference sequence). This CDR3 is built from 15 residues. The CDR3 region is CGSSPRQGPHRPQHF. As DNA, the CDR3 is TGTGGCAGCAGTCCTCGACAGGGTCCCCATCGGCCCCAGCATTTT.

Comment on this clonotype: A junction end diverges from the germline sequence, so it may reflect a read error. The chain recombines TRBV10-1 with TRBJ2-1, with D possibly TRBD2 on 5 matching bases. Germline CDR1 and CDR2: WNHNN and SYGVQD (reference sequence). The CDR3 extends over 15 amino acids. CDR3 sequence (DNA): TGCACCAGCGGTGAGTCGATTTACCCCCTCGATGAGCAGTTCTTC. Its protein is CTSGESIYPLDEQFF.

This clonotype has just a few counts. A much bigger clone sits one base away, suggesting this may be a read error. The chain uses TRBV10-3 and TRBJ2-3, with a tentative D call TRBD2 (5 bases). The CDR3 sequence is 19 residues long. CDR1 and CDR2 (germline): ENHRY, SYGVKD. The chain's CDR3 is CAISESLGTASRSTDAQYF. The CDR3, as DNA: TGTGCCATCAGTGAGTCGCTGGGTACGGCTAGCAGGAGCACAGATGCGCAGTATTTT.

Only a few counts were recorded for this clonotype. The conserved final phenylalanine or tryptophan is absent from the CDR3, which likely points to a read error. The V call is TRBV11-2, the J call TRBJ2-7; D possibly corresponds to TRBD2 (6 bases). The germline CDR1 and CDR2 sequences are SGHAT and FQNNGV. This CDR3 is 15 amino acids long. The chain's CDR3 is CASSFGGWVSYKQYI. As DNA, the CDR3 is TGTGCCAGCAGCTTCGGGGGATGGGTCTCCTACAAGCAGTACATC.

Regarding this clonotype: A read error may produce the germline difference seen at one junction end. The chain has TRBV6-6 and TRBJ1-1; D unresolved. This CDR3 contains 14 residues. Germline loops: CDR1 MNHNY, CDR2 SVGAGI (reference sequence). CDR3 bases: TGTGCCAGCAGTTACTCGATTGTGACCACTGAAGCCTTCTTT. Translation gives CASSYSIVTTEAFF.

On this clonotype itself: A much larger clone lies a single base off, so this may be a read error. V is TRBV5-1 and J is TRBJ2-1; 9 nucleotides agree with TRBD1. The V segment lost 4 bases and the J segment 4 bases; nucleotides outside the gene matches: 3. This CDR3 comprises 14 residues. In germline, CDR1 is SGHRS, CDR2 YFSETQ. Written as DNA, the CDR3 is TGCGCCAGCAGCCCGGACAGGGGATACAATGAGCAGTTCTTC. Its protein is CASSPDRGYNEQFF.